This T cell receptor beta chain derives from a study of human T cells and chemical hapten exposure. Study-wide background: Readings were taken at 6 days from patch tests that had applied 0.01% DPC to the upper back.

Described time point: patch test 2, 6 weeks after DPC sensitization. Treatment specified: therapeutic diphenylcyclopropenone sensitization with weekly scalp DPC. TCRdb passed the RACE reads through MiXCR, listing each CDR3 protein once. This sample has some 80,000 distinct CDR3 sequences; approximately 10% occur once, and the top ten carry around 2.5%. The CDR3 consists of 13 residues. Germline loops: CDR1 MDHEN, CDR2 SYDVKM. Between the trimmed V and J ends, which lost 7 bases and 0 bases, there was a span of 9 bases. This clonotype was observed a few times. Its cognate antigen is unknown. Study-wide points: Compared with pre-sensitization or healthy control sets, expanded TCRs clustered more.

The V gene is TRBV28, the J gene TRBJ1-1; unclear D gene. This receptor was identified in a woman aged 25 to 39 with alopecia areata. Some clones in this sample may be carry-over from other donors' samples. Sample: whole blood, taken in connection with sensitization to the hapten diphenylcyclopropenone (DPC). The CDR3 here is CASKISMNTEAFF. Here the CDR3 DNA reads TGTGCCAGCAAAATCTCGATGAACACTGAAGCTTTCTTT.